One and the same sample provided the 30 T cell receptor beta chains below, sequenced in a study of blood T cell repertoires in COVID-19. Assay used: immunoSEQ multiplex PCR; TCRdb lists only in-frame clones, some missing. This table holds around 100,000 clones, 87% found once. Input material: peripheral blood. Every receptor here comes from a woman of 80 years or more with acute or convalescent COVID-19.

V and J are TRBV6-6 and TRBJ1-2; the D is unclear. V was clipped by 2 bases and J by 3 bases, with 13 bases between them. The germline CDR1 and CDR2 sequences are MNHNY and SVGAGI (reference sequence). This CDR3 is built from 15 residues. CDR3 sequence reads: CASSYVSGFDYGYTF. The CDR3 DNA reads TGTGCCAGCAGTTACGTTTCGGGGTTCGACTATGGCTACACCTTC.

This sequence joins TRBV7-9 and TRBJ1-4; 7 bases match TRBD1. V was pared by 4 bases and J by 7 bases, with 9 bases of the junction left unmatched. Germline lookup yields CDR1 SEHNR and CDR2 FQNEAQ (reference sequence). This CDR3 region has 15 residues. CDR3 region: CASSSDRVRGEKLFF. Written as DNA, the CDR3 is TGTGCCAGCAGCTCAGACAGGGTCCGGGGTGAAAAACTGTTTTTT.

The rearrangement uses TRBV7-2 and TRBJ2-1, with D tentatively TRBD1 (6 bases). The germline V gene encodes CDR1 SGHTA and CDR2 FQGNSA. Trimming removed 5 bases at V and 0 bases at J, with 11 bases between. The CDR3 sequence is 15 residues long. CDR3 sequence reads: CASSRDTSSYNEQFF. DNA of the CDR3: TGTGCCAGCAGCCGGGACACCAGCTCCTACAATGAGCAGTTCTTC.

The chain combines TRBV29-1 with TRBJ1-1; D perhaps matches TRBD1 (6 bases). V lost 3 bases to trimming and J lost 0 bases, with 20 bases between them. Germline-derived CDR1 and CDR2 are SQVTM and ANQGSEA. The CDR3 extends over 17 amino acids. This CDR3 is CSVDYWGPLGMNTEAFF. As DNA, the CDR3 is TGCAGCGTTGATTATTGGGGGCCCCTGGGGATGAACACTGAAGCTTTCTTT.

The CDR3 region is CASSHSRGEKLFF. The CDR3 region has the DNA TGTGCCAGCAGCCATTCCCGGGGGGAAAAACTGTTTTTT. The rearrangement links TRBV4-2 to TRBJ1-4, with D perhaps TRBD1 (5 bases). V lost 3 bases and J lost 8, with 10 bases in between. CDR3 length equals 13 residues. The germline gives CDR1 LGHNA, CDR2 YNFKEQ.

There are a few counts of this clone. The chain links TRBV13 to TRBJ2-1; 11 positions match TRBD1. CDR1 is PRHDT and CDR2 is FYEKMQ in the germline V gene (reference sequence). After removal of 5 bases from V and 8 bases from J, the junction contained 2 bases not matched to a gene. The CDR3 consists of 13 residues. As DNA, the CDR3 is TGTGCCAGCAGCCTGGGACAGGGGGATGAGCAGTTCTTC. Translated, it gives CASSLGQGDEQFF.

The chain has TRBV20-1 and TRBJ2-1; a weak D match, TRBD2 (6 bases). This CDR3 contains 15 residues. With 3 bases removed from V and 6 bases from J, the gap between germline ends came to 18 bases. Per the germline V gene, CDR1 is DFQATT and CDR2 is SNEGSKA (reference sequence). The CDR3 sequence is CSASRPGSSSNEQFF. Written as DNA, the CDR3 is TGCAGTGCTAGTCGCCCCGGGAGTTCTTCCAATGAGCAGTTCTTC.

The chain recombines TRBV25-1 with TRBJ2-3, with 7 positions matching TRBD1. The CDR3 length is 15 residues. Trimming at V came to 5 bases and at J to 0 bases, leaving 5 bases not matched to a gene. Germline values: CDR1 MGHDK, CDR2 SYGVNS. The CDR3 bases are TGTGCCAGCAGTAAACAGGGGCCTAGCACAGATACGCAGTATTTT. Translated: CASSKQGPSTDTQYF. The full variable domain, its missing parts supplied by reference TRBV25-1 and TRBJ2-3, is EADIYQTPRYLVIGTGKKITLECSQTMGHDKMYWYQQDPGMELHLIHYSYGVNSTEKGDLSSESTVSRIRTEHFPLTLESARPSHTSQYLCASSKQGPSTDTQYFGPGTRLTVL.

V is TRBV14 and J is TRBJ1-2; tentatively, D is TRBD1 (6 bases). Germline V CDR1 and CDR2: SGHDN, FVKESK. Trimming pared 0 bases from V and 6 bases from J, leaving 20 bases between. The CDR3 runs 17 residues. CDR3 sequence: CASSQDLPGQNWNGYTF. CDR3 bases: TGTGCCAGCAGCCAAGACCTCCCCGGACAGAATTGGAATGGCTACACCTTC.

The V gene is TRBV7-2, the J gene TRBJ2-5; TRBD1 agrees at 11 bases. The CDR3 runs to 16 residues. Germline V gives CDR1 SGHTA, CDR2 FQGNSA. J was trimmed by 7 bases and V by 5 bases; bases with no gene match: 12. CDR3 loop: CASSSGTGGVGRTQYF. The CDR3 bases are TGTGCCAGCAGCAGTGGGACAGGGGGTGTCGGGAGGACCCAGTACTTC.

Only one count was recorded for this clone. The genes are TRBV19 and TRBJ2-7, with 7 nucleotides matching TRBD2. CDR3 length: 13 amino acids. Germline loops: CDR1 LNHDA, CDR2 SQIVND (reference sequence). The V and J ends lost 3 bases and 7 bases, in that order; junction bases with no gene match: 6. The CDR3 reads CASSMTLLAEQYF. The CDR3 DNA reads as TGTGCCAGTAGTATGACCCTACTAGCGGAGCAGTACTTC.

The chain employs TRBV6-1 and TRBJ1-1, with D unclear. The V end was cut by 2 bases, the J end by 1 base, with 8 bases between. The CDR3 has 14 residues. Germline CDR1 is MNHNS and CDR2 is SASEGT. The CDR3 DNA sequence: TGTGCCAGCAGTGAACTGGGAGGGAACACTGAAGCTTTCTTT. Amino acid sequence: CASSELGGNTEAFF.

This clone was found once. The chain is built from TRBV18 and TRBJ2-3; weak D call: TRBD1 (6 bases). From germline, CDR1 is KGHSH and CDR2 LQKENI. The CDR3 is made up of 14 amino acids. V was trimmed by 4 bases and J by 4 bases, leaving 12 bases between them. As DNA, the CDR3 is TGTGCCAGCTCACGCTTAACAGGGTCAGATACGCAGTATTTT. It encodes CASSRLTGSDTQYF.

The chain carries TRBV19 and TRBJ1-3; D possibly corresponds to TRBD1 (6 bases). Looked up from germline, CDR1 is LNHDA and CDR2 is SQIVND (reference sequence). This CDR3 has 14 residues. Trimming pared 7 bases from V and 0 bases from J, leaving 10 bases between. CDR3 residues: CASNRESSGNTIYF. The CDR3 DNA sequence: TGTGCCAGTAACAGGGAAAGCTCTGGAAACACCATATATTTT.

The chain employs TRBV6-1 and TRBJ1-2; no clear D. The V end lost 4 bases, the J end lost 2 bases, and 8 bases lay between the germline ends. Germline V CDR1 and CDR2: MNHNS, SASEGT. This CDR3 is 13 amino acids long. This chain's CDR3 is CASSAGGNYGYTF. CDR3 DNA: TGTGCCAGCAGTGCGGGAGGGAACTATGGCTACACCTTC.

The CDR3 DNA sequence: TGTGCCAGCAGTTTGGGGACAGCTAAGGAAGCTTTCTTT. This translates into CASSLGTAKEAFF. The chain couples TRBV12-3 or TRBV12-4 to TRBJ1-1; 7 bases match TRBD1. The CDR3 is 13 amino acids. Germline trimming cut 3 bases from V and 8 bases from J; bases unmatched to any gene: 6.

CDR3 bases: TGCGCCAGCAGTGAGTCAATGGGAGGGAGGACCTACGAGCAGTACTTC. Amino acid sequence: CASSESMGGRTYEQYF. V is TRBV10-2 and J is TRBJ2-7; 7 bases fit TRBD2. V lost 0 bases, J lost 2 bases, and 7 bases stayed unmatched. Germline V gene data show CDR1 as WSHSY and CDR2 as SAAADI. The CDR3 length is 16 residues.

In this sample, this clone turned up once. The chain is built from TRBV6-5 and TRBJ2-4; the D is unclear. This CDR3 spans 14 amino acids. Germline CDR1 and CDR2: MNHEY and SVGAGI. V lost 8 bases and J lost 2, with 13 bases in between. The CDR3 coding sequence is TGTGCCAGCTCCCCCCAGGCAACCAAAAACATTCAGTACTTC. Translation: CASSPQATKNIQYF.

The rearrangement joins TRBV6-1 to TRBJ2-5; TRBD1 is a possible D gene (5 bases). Trimming shortened V by 3 bases and J by 5 bases, and 10 bases separated the two germline ends. CDR1 is MNHNS and CDR2 is SASEGT in the germline V gene. This CDR3 has 13 residues. In nucleotides, the CDR3 is TGTGCCAGCAGTGAGGACATCTGGGAGACCCAGTACTTC. It specifies CASSEDIWETQYF.

The chain links TRBV6-1 to TRBJ2-3; D may be TRBD2 (7 bases). Trimming pared 1 base from V and 6 bases from J, leaving 14 bases between. This CDR3 contains 15 residues. The germline gives CDR1 MNHNS, CDR2 SASEGT. Here the CDR3 reads CASSEGRGASDTQYF. In nucleotides, the CDR3 is TGTGCCAGCAGTGAAGGTCGGGGGGCGTCGGATACGCAGTATTTT.

J is TRBJ2-7 and V is TRBV30, with 7 bases fitting TRBD1. CDR3 length: 13 amino acids. The V gene end was trimmed by 3 bases and the J gene end by 1 base; junction bases not matched to a gene: 3. The germline V gene has CDR1 GTSNPN and CDR2 SVGIG (reference sequence). DNA of the CDR3: TGTGCCTGGAGCCCGGGACAGTCCTACGAGCAGTACTTC. Translated, it gives CAWSPGQSYEQYF.

The V gene is TRBV7-9, the J gene TRBJ2-7; tentative D call: TRBD1 (6 bases). The CDR3 contains 15 residues. Between the trimmed V and J ends, which lost 4 bases and 4 bases, there was a span of 17 bases. Per the germline V gene, CDR1 is SEHNR and CDR2 is FQNEAQ (reference sequence). The CDR3 bases are TGTGCCAGCAGCTCTGGCCAGGGGAATTTATACGAGCAGTACTTC. It specifies CASSSGQGNLYEQYF.

The chain employs TRBV30 and TRBJ1-5; no firm D call. Germline V gives CDR1 GTSNPN, CDR2 SVGIG (reference sequence). The CDR3 length is 15 residues. With 4 bases removed from V and 1 base from J, the gap between germline ends came to 14 bases. This chain's CDR3 is CAWTPQGGSNQPQHF. CDR3 nucleotide sequence: TGTGCCTGGACCCCCCAAGGAGGGAGCAATCAGCCCCAGCATTTT.

The gene calls are TRBV6-5 and TRBJ1-2; D is uncertain. Germline CDR1 and CDR2: MNHEY and SVGAGI. The CDR3 is 12 amino acids. V lost 10 bases, J lost 7 bases, and 16 bases lay in between. The CDR3 DNA sequence: TGTGCCACCAAGGACTCTAGGTCTGGCTACACCTTC. This sequence encodes CATKDSRSGYTF.

The rearrangement joins TRBV4-1 to TRBJ2-7; TRBD1 agrees at 12 bases. There are 17 residues in the CDR3. Germline V gene data show CDR1 as MGHRA and CDR2 as YSYEKL. V dropped 4 bases and J dropped 0; count of bases not matched to a gene: 7. The CDR3 loop reads CASSLTMGQGASYEQYF. The DNA of the CDR3 is TGCGCCAGCAGCCTGACCATGGGACAGGGGGCCTCCTACGAGCAGTACTTC.

V and J are TRBV5-1 and TRBJ1-1; D gene unclear. The CDR3 loop spans 13 amino acids. V was pared by 1 base and J by 3 bases, with 7 bases between. Germline assignment: CDR1 SGHRS and CDR2 YFSETQ. CDR3 in amino acids: CASSLSGDTEAFF. CDR3 in DNA: TGCGCCAGCAGCTTGAGCGGAGACACTGAAGCTTTCTTT. Complete variable domain (other parts from reference TRBV5-1 and TRBJ1-1): KAGVTQTPRYLIKTRGQQVTLSCSPISGHRSVSWYQQTPGQGLQFLFEYFSETQRNKGNFPGRFSGRQFSNSRSEMNVSTLELGDSALYLCASSLSGDTEAFFGQGTRLTVV.

CDR3 protein: CASRSGATWAEAFF. CDR3 DNA: TGCGCCAGCAGATCAGGGGCGACGTGGGCTGAAGCTTTCTTT. The chain combines TRBV5-1 with TRBJ1-1, with D possibly TRBD1 on 6 matching bases. This CDR3 has 14 residues. The V gene lost 5 bases and the J gene lost 6 bases, with 17 bases spanning the gap. Germline loops: CDR1 SGHRS, CDR2 YFSETQ.

CDR3 nucleotides: TGTGCCATCAGTGATTCCGCGGGTTTGGGGGAGCAGTACTTC. Its translation: CAISDSAGLGEQYF. This sequence joins TRBV10-3 and TRBJ2-7; D perhaps matches TRBD2 (5 bases). The CDR3 is 14 amino acids. Germline V lookup: CDR1 ENHRY, CDR2 SYGVKD. V was trimmed by 3 bases and J by 7 bases, leaving 16 bases between them.

The gene calls are TRBV7-3 and TRBJ2-1; 10 bases are shared with TRBD2. The CDR3 extends over 14 amino acids. CDR1 is SGHTA, CDR2 FQGTGA, per germline. V lost 8 bases and J lost 8; bases outside the gene matches: 9. CDR3 loop: CASGSGGESHEQFF. The CDR3, as DNA: TGTGCCAGCGGGAGCGGGGGGGAGTCCCATGAGCAGTTCTTC.

The chain links TRBV7-8 to TRBJ1-2, with TRBD1 identical over 8 bases. The CDR3 loop spans 14 amino acids. With V trimmed by 5 bases and J by 4 bases, 6 bases remained unmatched. Germline CDR1 SGHVS, CDR2 FQNEAQ. The CDR3 reads CASSPLTGGYGYTF. CDR3 in DNA: TGTGCCAGCAGCCCCCTTACAGGGGGCTATGGCTACACCTTC.